This entry features one T cell receptor (beta chain) sequence. The data derive from a study of blood T cell repertoires in COVID-19. Study information: Whether acute or convalescent, the COVID-19 samples came from the United States, Italy and Spain. Sample material is recorded as cDNA or gDNA derived from T cells, B-cell-depleted T cells, or PBMCs.

Germline V gene sequence: CDR1 MNHEY, CDR2 SMNVEV (reference sequence). The CDR3 loop spans 15 amino acids. V shed 7 bases and J 0 bases; nucleotides not matched to a gene: 5. In the study's own analysis: How many nucleated cells were present was estimated from reference gene primer amplification. Profiled with immunoSEQ multiplex PCR; TCRdb holds only in-frame clones, not every one. V, J and clone size are taken as reported in that table, and D and trimming were inferred from the DNA itself. The sample gives about 160,000 clones, 80% to 90% of which show up once; roughly a tenth is in the top ten. The receptor was isolated from a human donor in a cohort sampled during active COVID-19. Sequenced sample: peripheral blood. The V call is TRBV27, the J call TRBJ2-2, with 7 nucleotides matching TRBD2. The CDR3 DNA follows: TGTGCCAGCAACCGACTAGCAGCGAACACCGGGGAGCTGTTTTTT. This translates into CASNRLAANTGELFF.